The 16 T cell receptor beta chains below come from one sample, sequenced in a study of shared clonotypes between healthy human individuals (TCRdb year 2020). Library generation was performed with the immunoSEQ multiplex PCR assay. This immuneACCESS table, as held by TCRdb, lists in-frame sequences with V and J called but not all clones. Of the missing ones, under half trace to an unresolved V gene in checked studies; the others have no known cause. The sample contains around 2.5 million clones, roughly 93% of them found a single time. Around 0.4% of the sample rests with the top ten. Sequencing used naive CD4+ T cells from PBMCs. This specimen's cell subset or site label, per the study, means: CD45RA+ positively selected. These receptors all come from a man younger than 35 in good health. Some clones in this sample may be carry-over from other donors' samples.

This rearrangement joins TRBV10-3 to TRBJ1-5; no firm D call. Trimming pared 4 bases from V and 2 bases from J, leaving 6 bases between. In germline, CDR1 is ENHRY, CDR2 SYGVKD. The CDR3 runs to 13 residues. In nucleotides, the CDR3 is TGTGCCATCAGTGCCAGTGGCAATCAGCCCCAGCATTTT. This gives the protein CAISASGNQPQHF.

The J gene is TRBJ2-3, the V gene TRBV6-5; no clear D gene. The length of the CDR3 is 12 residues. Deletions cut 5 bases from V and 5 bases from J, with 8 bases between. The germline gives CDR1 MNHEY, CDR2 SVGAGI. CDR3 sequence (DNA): TGTGCCAGCAGTGCCAAGGGAGATACGCAGTATTTT. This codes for CASSAKGDTQYF.

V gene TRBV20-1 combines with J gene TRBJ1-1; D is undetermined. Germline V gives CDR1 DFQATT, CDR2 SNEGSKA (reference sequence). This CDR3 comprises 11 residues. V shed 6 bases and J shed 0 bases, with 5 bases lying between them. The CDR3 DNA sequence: TGCAGTGCGTACATGAACACTGAAGCTTTCTTT. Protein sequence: CSAYMNTEAFF.

The CDR3 sequence is CASSYSGRASDTQYF. The CDR3 bases are TGTGCCAGCAGTTATAGCGGGAGGGCCTCAGATACGCAGTATTTT. V usage is TRBV28 and J usage is TRBJ2-3; 11 nucleotides match TRBD2. In germline, CDR1 is MDHEN, CDR2 SYDVKM. This CDR3 has 15 residues. The ends lost 4 bases at V and 4 bases at J; junction bases unmatched: 4.

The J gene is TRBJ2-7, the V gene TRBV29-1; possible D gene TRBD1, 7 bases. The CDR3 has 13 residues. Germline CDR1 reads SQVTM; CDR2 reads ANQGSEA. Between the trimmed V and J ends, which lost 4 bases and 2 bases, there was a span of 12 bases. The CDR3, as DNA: TGCAGCGTTGCGCGGGACAGCGCCTACGAGCAGTACTTC. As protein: CSVARDSAYEQYF.

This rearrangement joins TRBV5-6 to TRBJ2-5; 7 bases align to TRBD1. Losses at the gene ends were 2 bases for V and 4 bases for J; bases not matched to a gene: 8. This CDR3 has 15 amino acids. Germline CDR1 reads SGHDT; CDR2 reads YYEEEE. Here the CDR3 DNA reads TGTGCCAGCAGCTTTACAGGGGTCCTGGGAGAGACCCAGTACTTC. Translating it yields CASSFTGVLGETQYF.

In DNA, the CDR3 is TGTGCCAGCTCACCCATACTGGGAGGGGTCTCCTACGAGCAGTACTTC. Its protein is CASSPILGGVSYEQYF. The rearrangement links TRBV18 to TRBJ2-7; TRBD2 agrees at 7 bases. Germline values: CDR1 KGHSH, CDR2 LQKENI. The junction had 8 bases not matched to a gene; V was cut back by 3 bases and J by 0 bases. This CDR3 has 16 amino acids.

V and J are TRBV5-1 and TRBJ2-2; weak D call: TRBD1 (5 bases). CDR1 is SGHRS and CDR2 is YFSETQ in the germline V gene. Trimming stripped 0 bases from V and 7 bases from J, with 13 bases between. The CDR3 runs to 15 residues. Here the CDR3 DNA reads TGCGCCAGCAGCTTGGCCGGGCAGGGCGGCGGGGAGCTGTTTTTT. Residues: CASSLAGQGGGELFF.

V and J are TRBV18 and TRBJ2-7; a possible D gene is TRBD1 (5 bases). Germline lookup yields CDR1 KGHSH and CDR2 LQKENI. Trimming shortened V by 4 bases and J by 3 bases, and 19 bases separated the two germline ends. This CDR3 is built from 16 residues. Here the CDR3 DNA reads TGTGCCAGCTCACGGAGAACAGGCGCCCCTTTCTACGAGCAGTACTTC. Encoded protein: CASSRRTGAPFYEQYF.

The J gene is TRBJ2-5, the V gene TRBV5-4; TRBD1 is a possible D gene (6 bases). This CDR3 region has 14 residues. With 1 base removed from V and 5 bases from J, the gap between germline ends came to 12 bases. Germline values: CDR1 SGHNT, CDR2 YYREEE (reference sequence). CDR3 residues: CASSLSRGAETQYF. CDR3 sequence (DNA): TGTGCCAGCAGCTTGTCCAGGGGAGCGGAGACCCAGTACTTC.

CDR3: CASSEWSSGRPDQYF. DNA of the CDR3: TGTGCCAGCAGTGAATGGAGTAGCGGGAGGCCCGACCAGTACTTC. The chain recombines TRBV6-1 with TRBJ2-5; 10 nucleotides agree with TRBD2. Looked up from germline, CDR1 is MNHNS and CDR2 is SASEGT. CDR3 length: 15 residues. After removal of 2 bases from V and 10 bases from J, the junction contained 10 bases not matched to a gene.

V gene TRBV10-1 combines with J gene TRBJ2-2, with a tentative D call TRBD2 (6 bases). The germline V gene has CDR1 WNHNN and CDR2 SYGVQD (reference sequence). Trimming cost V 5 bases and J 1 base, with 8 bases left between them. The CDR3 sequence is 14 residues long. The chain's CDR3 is CASSSGLNTGELFF. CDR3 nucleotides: TGCGCCAGCAGTAGCGGGTTGAACACCGGGGAGCTGTTTTTT.

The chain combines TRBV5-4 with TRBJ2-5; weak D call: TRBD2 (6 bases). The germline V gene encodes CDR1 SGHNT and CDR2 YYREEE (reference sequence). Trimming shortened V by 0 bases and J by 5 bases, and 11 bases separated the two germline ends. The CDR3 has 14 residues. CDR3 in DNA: TGTGCCAGCAGCTTGGGTAGCGGTGGGGAGACCCAGTACTTC. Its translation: CASSLGSGGETQYF.

For the CDR3, the DNA is TGCGCCAGCAGCCAAGATGCAGCAGCTAACTATGGCTACACCTTC. Amino acid sequence: CASSQDAAANYGYTF. The V and J genes are TRBV4-1 and TRBJ1-2; D unresolved. The V gene's germline CDR1 is MGHRA and CDR2 YSYEKL. V was cut by 0 bases and J by 0 bases, with 8 bases left in between. This CDR3 spans 15 amino acids.

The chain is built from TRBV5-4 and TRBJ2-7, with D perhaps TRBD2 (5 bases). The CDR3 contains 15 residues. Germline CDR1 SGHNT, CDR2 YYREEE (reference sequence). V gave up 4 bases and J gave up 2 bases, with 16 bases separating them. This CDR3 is CASSPGRGGPYEQYF. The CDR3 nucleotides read TGTGCCAGCAGCCCGGGGAGAGGCGGCCCCTACGAGCAGTACTTC. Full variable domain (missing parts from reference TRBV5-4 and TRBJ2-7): ETGVTQSPTHLIKTRGQQVTLRCSSQSGHNTVSWYQQALGQGPQFIFQYYREEENGRGNFPPRFSGLQFPNYSSELNVNALELDDSALYLCASSPGRGGPYEQYFGPGTRLTVT.

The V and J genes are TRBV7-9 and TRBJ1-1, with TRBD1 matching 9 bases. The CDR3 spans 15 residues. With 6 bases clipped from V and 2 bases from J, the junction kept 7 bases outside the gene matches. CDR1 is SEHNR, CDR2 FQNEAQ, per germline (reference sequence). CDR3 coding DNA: TGTGCCAGCAGAAAACCGGGACAGGGCAACACTGAAGCTTTCTTT. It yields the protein CASRKPGQGNTEAFF.